This T cell receptor (beta chain) was retrieved from a study of cytomegalovirus exposure and HLA in healthy donors. Points from the study as a whole: Several of the most significant clusters appeared, in a later analysis, to be linked to common viral pathogens. Analyses of presence/absence relied on an assumption of roughly uniform sequencing depth across donors.

The primer mix had 60 Vbeta and 13 Jbeta primers. The data were produced by immunoSEQ multiplex PCR, yet TCRdb's version contains in-frame clones alone and is incomplete. The repertoire has 130,000 to 150,000 clones, around 77% of them found once; the top ten carry nearly 5%. To note about this clone: Its antigen is currently unknown. The sample has other DNA sequences that encode this CDR3 too.

With 0 bases clipped from V and 2 bases from J, the junction kept 3 bases outside the gene matches. The CDR3 consists of 17 residues. CDR1 is MGHRA and CDR2 is YSYEKL in the germline V gene. Healthy bone marrow donors made up the donors. The clonotype originates from a woman aged 45-59 years in good health and CMV-seronegative. Material: PBMCs. The gene calls are TRBV4-1 and TRBJ2-3, with 12 bases identical to TRBD2. CDR3 in DNA: TGCGCCAGCAGCCAAGATGGGACTAGCGGGTCCACAGATACGCAGTATTTT. It translates to CASSQDGTSGSTDTQYF.